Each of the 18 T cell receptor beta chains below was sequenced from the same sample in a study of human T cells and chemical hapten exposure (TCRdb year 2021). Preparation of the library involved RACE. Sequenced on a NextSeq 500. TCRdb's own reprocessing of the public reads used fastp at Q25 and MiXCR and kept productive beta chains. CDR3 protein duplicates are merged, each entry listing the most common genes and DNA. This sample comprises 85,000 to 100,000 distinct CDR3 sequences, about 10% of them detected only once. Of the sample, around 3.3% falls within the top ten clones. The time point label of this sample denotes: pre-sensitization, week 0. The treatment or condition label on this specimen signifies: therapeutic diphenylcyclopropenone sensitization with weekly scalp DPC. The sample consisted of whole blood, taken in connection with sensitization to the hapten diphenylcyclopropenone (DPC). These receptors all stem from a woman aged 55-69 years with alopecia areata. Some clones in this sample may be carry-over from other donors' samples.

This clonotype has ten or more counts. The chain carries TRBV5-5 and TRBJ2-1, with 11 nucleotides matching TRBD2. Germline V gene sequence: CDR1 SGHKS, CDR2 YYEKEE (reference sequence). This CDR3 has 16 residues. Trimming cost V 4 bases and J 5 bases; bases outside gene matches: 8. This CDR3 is CASSPTGTSGDNEQFF. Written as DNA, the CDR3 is TGTGCCAGCAGCCCCACCGGGACTAGCGGAGACAATGAGCAGTTCTTC.

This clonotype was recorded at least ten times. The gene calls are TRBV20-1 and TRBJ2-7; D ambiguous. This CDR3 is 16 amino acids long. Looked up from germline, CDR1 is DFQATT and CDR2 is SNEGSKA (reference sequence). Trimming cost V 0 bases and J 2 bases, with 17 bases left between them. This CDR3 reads CSARDLWGIKTYEQYF. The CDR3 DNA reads TGCAGTGCTAGAGATCTCTGGGGAATCAAAACCTACGAGCAGTACTTC.

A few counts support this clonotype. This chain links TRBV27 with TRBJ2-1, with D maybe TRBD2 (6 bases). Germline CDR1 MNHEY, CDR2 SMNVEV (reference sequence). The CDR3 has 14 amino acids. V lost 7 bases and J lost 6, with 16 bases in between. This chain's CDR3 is CASTSRGWANEQFF. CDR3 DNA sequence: TGTGCCAGCACCAGCCGGGGGTGGGCCAATGAGCAGTTCTTC.

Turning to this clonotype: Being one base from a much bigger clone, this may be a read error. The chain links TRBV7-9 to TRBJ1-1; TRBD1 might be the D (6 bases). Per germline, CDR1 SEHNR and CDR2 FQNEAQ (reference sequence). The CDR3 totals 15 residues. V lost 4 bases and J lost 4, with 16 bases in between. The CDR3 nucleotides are TGTGCCAGCAGCTCGGACAGCCGGATGACCACTGAAGCTTTCTTT. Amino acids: CASSSDSRMTTEAFF.

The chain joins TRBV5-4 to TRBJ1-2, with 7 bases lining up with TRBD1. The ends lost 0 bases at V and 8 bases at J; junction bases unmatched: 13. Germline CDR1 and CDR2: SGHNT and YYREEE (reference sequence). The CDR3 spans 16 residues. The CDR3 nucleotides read TGTGCCAGCAGCTTGGGAGGGACAGTATCTCTAATGGGCTACACCTTC. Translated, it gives CASSLGGTVSLMGYTF.

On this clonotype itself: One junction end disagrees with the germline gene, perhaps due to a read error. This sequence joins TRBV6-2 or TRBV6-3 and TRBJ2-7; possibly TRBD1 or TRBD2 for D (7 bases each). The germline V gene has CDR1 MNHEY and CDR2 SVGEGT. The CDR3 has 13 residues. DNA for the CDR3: TGTGCCAGCGAGGGAGGGGGCTCCCACGAGCAGTACTTC. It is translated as CASEGGGSHEQYF.

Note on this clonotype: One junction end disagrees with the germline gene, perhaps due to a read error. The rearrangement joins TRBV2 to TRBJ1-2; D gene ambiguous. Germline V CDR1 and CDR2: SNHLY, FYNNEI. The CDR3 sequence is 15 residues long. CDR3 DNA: TGTGCCAGCAGTGAAGCGCTTCTTGGGTTCTATAGCTACACCTTC. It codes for CASSEALLGFYSYTF.

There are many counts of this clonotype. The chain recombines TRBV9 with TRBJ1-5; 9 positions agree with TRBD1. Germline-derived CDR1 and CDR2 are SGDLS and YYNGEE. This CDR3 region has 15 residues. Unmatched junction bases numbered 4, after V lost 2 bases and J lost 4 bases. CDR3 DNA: TGTGCCAGCAGCGTCGGGACAGGGCTAAATCAGCCCCAGCATTTT. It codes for CASSVGTGLNQPQHF.

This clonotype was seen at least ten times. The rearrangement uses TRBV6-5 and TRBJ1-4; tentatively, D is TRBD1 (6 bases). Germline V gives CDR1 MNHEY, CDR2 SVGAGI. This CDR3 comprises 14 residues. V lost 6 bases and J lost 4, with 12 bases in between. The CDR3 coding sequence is TGTGCCAGCAGCCAGGGGCACGTTAATGAAAAACTGTTTTTT. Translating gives CASSQGHVNEKLFF.

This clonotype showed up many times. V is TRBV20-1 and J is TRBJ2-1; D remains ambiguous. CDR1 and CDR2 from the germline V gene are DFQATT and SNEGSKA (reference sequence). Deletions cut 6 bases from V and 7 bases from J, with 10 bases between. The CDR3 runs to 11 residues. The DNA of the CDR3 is TGCAGTGCCCTGCGCCGGAATGAGCAGTTCTTC. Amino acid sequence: CSALRRNEQFF.

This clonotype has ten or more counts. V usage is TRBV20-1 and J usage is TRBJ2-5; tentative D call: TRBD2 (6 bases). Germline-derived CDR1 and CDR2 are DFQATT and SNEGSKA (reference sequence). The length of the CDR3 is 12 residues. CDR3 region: CSFRLVLGTQYF. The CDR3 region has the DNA TGCAGCTTCCGACTAGTCTTAGGGACCCAGTACTTC.

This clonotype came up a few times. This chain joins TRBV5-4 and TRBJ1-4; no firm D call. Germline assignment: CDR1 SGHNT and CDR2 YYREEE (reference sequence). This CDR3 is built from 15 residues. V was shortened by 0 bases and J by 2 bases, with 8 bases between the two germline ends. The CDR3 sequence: CASSLAGLTNEKLFF. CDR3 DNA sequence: TGTGCCAGCAGCTTGGCCGGGCTGACTAATGAAAAACTGTTTTTT.

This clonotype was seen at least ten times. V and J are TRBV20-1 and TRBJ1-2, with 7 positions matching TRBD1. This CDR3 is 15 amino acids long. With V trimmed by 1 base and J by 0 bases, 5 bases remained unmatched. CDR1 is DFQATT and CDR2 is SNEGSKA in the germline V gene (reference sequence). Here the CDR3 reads CSARVTGQTNYGYTF. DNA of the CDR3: TGCAGTGCTAGAGTGACGGGACAGACTAACTATGGCTACACCTTC.

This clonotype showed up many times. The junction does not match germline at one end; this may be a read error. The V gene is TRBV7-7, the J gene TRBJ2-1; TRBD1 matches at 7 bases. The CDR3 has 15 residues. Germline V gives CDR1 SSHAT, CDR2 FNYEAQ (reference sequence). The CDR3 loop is CASSLDSGGTNEQFF. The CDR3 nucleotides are TGTGCTAGCAGCTTGGATTCAGGGGGTACAAATGAGCAGTTCTTC.

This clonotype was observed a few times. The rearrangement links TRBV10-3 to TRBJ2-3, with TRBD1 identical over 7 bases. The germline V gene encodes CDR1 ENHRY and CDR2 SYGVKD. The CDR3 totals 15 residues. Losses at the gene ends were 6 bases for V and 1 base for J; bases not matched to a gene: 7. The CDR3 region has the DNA TGTGCCATCAGCCAAGGGGGCGGTGGCACAGATACGCAGTATTTT. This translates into CAISQGGGGTDTQYF.

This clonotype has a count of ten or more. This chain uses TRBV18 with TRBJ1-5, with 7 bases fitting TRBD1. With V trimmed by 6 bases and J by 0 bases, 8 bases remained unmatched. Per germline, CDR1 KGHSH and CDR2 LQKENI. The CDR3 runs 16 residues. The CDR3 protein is CASSYRDSDSNQPQHF. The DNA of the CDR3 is TGTGCCAGCTCGTACCGGGACAGCGATAGCAATCAGCCCCAGCATTTT.

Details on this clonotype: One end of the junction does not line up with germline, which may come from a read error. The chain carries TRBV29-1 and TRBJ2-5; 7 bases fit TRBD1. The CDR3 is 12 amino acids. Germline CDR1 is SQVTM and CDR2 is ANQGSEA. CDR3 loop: CSAVQTQGPLFF. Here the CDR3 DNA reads TGCAGCGCAGTCCAAACACAGGGGCCTTTGTTTTTC.

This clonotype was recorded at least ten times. This CDR3 is CASSASGGYEQYF. The DNA of the CDR3 is TGCGCCAGCAGTGCGTCGGGAGGCTACGAGCAGTACTTC. V gene TRBV10-1 combines with J gene TRBJ2-7; 7 bases agree with TRBD2. This CDR3 has 13 residues. With V trimmed by 4 bases and J by 3 bases, 3 bases remained unmatched. Germline CDR1 and CDR2: WNHNN and SYGVQD (reference sequence).